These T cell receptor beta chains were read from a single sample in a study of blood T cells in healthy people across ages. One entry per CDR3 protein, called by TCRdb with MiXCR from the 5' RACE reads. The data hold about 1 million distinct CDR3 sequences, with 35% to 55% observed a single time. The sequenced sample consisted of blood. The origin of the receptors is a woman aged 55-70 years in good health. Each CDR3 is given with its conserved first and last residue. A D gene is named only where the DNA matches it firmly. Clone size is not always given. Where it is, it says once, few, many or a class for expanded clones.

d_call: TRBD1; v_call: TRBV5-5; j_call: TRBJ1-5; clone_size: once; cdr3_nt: TGTGCCAGCAGCCTCCGGACAGGGGGCGTAGGACAGCCCCAGCATTTT; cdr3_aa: CASSLRTGGVGQPQHF
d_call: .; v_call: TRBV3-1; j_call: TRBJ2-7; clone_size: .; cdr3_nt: TGTGCCAGCAGCCAATACCAGGCGGCCTACGAGCAGTACTTC; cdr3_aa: CASSQYQAAYEQYF
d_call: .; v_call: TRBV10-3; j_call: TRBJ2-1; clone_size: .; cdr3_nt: TGTGCCATCAGTATGGGACTTACTTACAATGAGCAGTTCTTC; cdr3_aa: CAISMGLTYNEQFF
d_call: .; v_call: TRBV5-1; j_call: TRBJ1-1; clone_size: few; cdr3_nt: TGCGCCAGCAGCTTGGCCGGGCAGAAGAACACTGAAGCTTTCTTT; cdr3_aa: CASSLAGQKNTEAFF
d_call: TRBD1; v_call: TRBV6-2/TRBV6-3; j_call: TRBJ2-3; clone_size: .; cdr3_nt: TGTGCCAGCAGTTACGGGACAGGGGGCACAGATACGCAGTATTTT; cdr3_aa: CASSYGTGGTDTQYF
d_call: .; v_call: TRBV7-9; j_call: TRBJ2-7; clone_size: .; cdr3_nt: TGTGCCAGCAGCCCCCGGGTTAGGGTAGGAAACTGCGAGCAGTACTTC; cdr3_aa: CASSPRVRVGNCEQYF
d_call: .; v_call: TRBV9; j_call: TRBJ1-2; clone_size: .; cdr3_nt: TGTGCCAGCAGCGTAGACCTCTATGATGGCTACACCTTC; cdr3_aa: CASSVDLYDGYTF
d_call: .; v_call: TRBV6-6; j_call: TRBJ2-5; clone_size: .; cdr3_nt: TGTGCCAGCAGCCACACTAGCCCCCAAGAGACCCAGTACTTC; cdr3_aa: CASSHTSPQETQYF
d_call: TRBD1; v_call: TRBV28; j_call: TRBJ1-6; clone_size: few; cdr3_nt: TGTGCCAGCAGTTCGGGACAGAGGGCCTATAATTCACCCCTCCACTTT; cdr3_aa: CASSSGQRAYNSPLHF
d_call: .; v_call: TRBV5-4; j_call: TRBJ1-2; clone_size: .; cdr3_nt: TGTGCCAGCAGCTTGGGGACAACCAACTATGGCTACACCTTC; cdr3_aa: CASSLGTTNYGYTF
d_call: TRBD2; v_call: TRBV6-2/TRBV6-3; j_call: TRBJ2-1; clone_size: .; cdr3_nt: TGTGCCAGCAGTTACTCGACCGGGACTAGCGGAAACAATGAGCAGTTCTTC; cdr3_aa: CASSYSTGTSGNNEQFF
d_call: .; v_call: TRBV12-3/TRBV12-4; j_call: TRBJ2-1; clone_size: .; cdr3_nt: TGTGCCAGCAGTTTAAAGTTAAGGGCCAATGAGCAGTTCTTC; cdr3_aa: CASSLKLRANEQFF
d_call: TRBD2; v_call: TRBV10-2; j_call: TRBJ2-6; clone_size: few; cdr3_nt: TGCGCCAGCAGACCGGGACTAGGGGCTGGGGCCAACGTCCTGACTTTC; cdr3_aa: CASRPGLGAGANVLTF
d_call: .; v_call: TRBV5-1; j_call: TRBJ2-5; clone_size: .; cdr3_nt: TGCGCCAGCAGCTTGTTGGGAGGTTCAGTGGAGACCCAGTACTTC; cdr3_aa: CASSLLGGSVETQYF
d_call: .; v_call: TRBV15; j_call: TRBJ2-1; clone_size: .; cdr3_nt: TGTGCCACCGGCAGACGAGTAAACAATGAGCAGTTCTTC; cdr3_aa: CATGRRVNNEQFF
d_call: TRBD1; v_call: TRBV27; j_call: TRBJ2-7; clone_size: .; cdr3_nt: TGTGCCAGCATCCGCAGGGACAGGGGAGGCAACGAGCAGTACTTC; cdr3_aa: CASIRRDRGGNEQYF
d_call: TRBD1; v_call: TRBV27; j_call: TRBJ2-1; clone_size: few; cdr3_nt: TGTGCCAGCAGTTTTTACAGGGGGCTCTACAATGAGCAGTTCTTC; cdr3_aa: CASSFYRGLYNEQFF
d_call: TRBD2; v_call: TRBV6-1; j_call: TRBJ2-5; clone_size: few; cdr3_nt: TGTGCCAGCAGTGAACTCGGTGGGAGGGCAGAGACCCAGTACTTC; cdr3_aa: CASSELGGRAETQYF
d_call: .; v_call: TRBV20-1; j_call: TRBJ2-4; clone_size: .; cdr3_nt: TGCAGTGCCAAGACTAGTCCCCTAGCCAAAAACATTCAGTACTTC; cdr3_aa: CSAKTSPLAKNIQYF
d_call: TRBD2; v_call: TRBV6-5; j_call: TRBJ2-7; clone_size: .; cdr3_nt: TGTGCCAGCAGCTTCGGACTAGCGGGCACCTACGAGCAGTACTTC; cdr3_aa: CASSFGLAGTYEQYF
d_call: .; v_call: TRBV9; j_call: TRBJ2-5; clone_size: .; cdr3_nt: TGTGCCAGTGCCCCGGGAACGGCGGCGGAGACCCAGTACTTC; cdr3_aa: CASAPGTAAETQYF
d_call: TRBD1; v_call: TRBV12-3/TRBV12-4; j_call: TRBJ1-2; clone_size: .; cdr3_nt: TGTGCCAGCAGAGGACAGGCGTTAGGTTATGGCTACACCTTC; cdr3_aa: CASRGQALGYGYTF
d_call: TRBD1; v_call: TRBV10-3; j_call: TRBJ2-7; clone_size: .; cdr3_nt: TGTGCCATAGCCACGGGACAGGGCCCCTACGAGCAGTACTTC; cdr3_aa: CAIATGQGPYEQYF